The 7 T cell receptor beta chains below come from one sample, sequenced in a study of tumor and adjacent non-tumor tissue in lung cancer. No cell sorting was done before RNA was extracted from the tissue. TCRbeta libraries were built with three rounds of nested PCR, modified from ARM-PCR. Using its own MiXCR run on the multiplex PCR reads, TCRdb lists one record per CDR3 protein. The sample comprises approximately 90,000 distinct CDR3 sequences, roughly 66% of which are singletons, and 18% rests with the top ten. Sequencing was performed on lung tumor tissue. The receptor set was obtained from a man aged 55 to 70 with non-small cell lung cancer.

This clonotype was picked up one time. The junction differs from germline at one of its ends, possibly a read error. The chain employs TRBV4-1 and TRBJ1-1; D call uncertain. Germline-derived CDR1 and CDR2 are MGHRA and YSYEKL. The CDR3 spans 15 residues. The CDR3, as DNA: TGCGCCAGCAGCCAAGATTACAGAACGAACACTGACGCTTTCTTT. As protein: CASSQDYRTNTDAFF.

Notes on this clonotype: A single base separates this from a much larger clone, so it may be a read error. This chain connects TRBV11-2 to TRBJ1-2, with D possibly being TRBD1 (5 bases). Germline CDR1 is SGHAT and CDR2 is FQNNGV. The CDR3 is 13 amino acids. In DNA form, the CDR3 reads TGTGCCAGCAGCCCGGACATGAGCTATGGCCACACCTTC. Residues: CASSPDMSYGHTF.

Regarding this clonotype: The junction and the germline gene differ at one end; a read error may be behind it. V gene TRBV11-2 combines with J gene TRBJ2-3; the match to TRBD1 covers 7 bases. Germline CDR1 is SGHAT and CDR2 is FQNNGV. The CDR3 spans 15 residues. CDR3: CPSSLGQEYENTQYF. CDR3 nucleotide sequence: TGTCCCAGCAGCCTTGGACAGGAGTATGAGAATACGCAGTATTTT.

This clonotype was seen ten or more times. The chain links TRBV30 to TRBJ2-3; TRBD2 aligns across 10 bases. The CDR3 is 14 amino acids. With V trimmed by 1 base and J by 7 bases, 5 bases remained unmatched. Germline V gene lookup returns CDR1 GTSNPN and CDR2 SVGIG (reference sequence). The CDR3 DNA reads as TGTGCCTGGAGTGAACTAGCGGGAAGGTATACGCAGTATTTT. This translates into CAWSELAGRYTQYF.

This clonotype came up many times. This chain links TRBV4-2 with TRBJ2-1, with a possible D match to TRBD2 (5 bases). Trimming took 0 bases from V and 5 from J, leaving 11 bases between them. The CDR3 totals 15 residues. CDR1 is LGHNA, CDR2 YNFKEQ, per germline. The CDR3 DNA is TGTGCCAGCAGCCAAGATGGGAGCAGCGACAATGAGCAGTTCTTC. This codes for CASSQDGSSDNEQFF.

As for this clonotype: A much larger clone differs from this one at a single base, so this may be a read error. The CDR3 is CASSYLWGEPGELFF. DNA for the CDR3: TGTGCCAGCAGCTACCTCTGGGGGGAGCCCGGGGAGCTGTTTTTT. This chain joins TRBV6-5 and TRBJ2-2, with a tentative D call TRBD2 (6 bases). The CDR3 extends over 15 amino acids. Looked up from germline, CDR1 is MNHEY and CDR2 is SVGAGI. V lost 6 bases, J lost 6 bases, and 17 bases lay in between.

The sample holds one count of this clonotype. The V and J genes are TRBV20-1 and TRBJ1-2, with D perhaps TRBD1 (6 bases). CDR3 size: 14 residues. Trimming took 8 bases from V and 3 from J, leaving 19 bases between them. Looked up from germline, CDR1 is DFQATT and CDR2 is SNEGSKA (reference sequence). The CDR3 is CSPHRPNRDYGYTF. The DNA for the CDR3 is TGCAGTCCTCATAGGCCAAACAGGGACTATGGCTACACCTTC.